This T cell receptor (beta chain) was found in a study of blood T cells in healthy people across ages. A sample-barcoded 5' primer and a J-beta primer mix were used in a second PCR of roughly 7 to 12 cycles. The template-switch adaptor was a 5' adaptor with 12 random nucleotides. It tagged each cDNA molecule. TCRdb reprocessed the 5' RACE reads with MiXCR, giving one entry per CDR3 protein. The table includes around 970,000 distinct CDR3 sequences, roughly 47% detected once. CDR1 SGDLS and CDR2 YYNGEE come from the germline V gene. V was pared by 0 bases and J by 2 bases, with 12 bases between. The CDR3 length is 15 residues.

The chain combines TRBV9 with TRBJ2-7; the D gene is possibly TRBD2 (6 bases). The sequence derives from a woman aged 55-69 years in good health. The source material was blood. Here the CDR3 reads CASSVDPGETYEQYF. The CDR3 nucleotides are TGTGCCAGCAGCGTAGACCCGGGAGAGACCTACGAGCAGTACTTC.